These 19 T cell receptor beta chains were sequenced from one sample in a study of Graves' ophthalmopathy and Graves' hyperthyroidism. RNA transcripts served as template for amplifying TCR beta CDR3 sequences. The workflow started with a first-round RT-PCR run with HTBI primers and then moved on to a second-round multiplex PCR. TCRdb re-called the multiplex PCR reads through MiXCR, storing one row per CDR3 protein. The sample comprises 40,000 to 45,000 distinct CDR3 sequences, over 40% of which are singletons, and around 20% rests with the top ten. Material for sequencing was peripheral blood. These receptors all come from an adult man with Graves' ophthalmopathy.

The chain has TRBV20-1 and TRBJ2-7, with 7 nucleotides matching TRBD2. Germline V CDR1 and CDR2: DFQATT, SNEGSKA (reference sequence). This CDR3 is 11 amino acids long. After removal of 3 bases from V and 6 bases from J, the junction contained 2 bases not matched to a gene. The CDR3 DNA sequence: TGCAGTGCTAGCAGCGGGACCGAGCAGTACTTC. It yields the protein CSASSGTEQYF.

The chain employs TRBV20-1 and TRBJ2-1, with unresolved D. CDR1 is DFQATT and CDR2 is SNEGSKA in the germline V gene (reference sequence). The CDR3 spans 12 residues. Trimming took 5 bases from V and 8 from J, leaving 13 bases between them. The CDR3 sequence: CSAGPQVDEQFF. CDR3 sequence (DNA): TGCAGTGCTGGGCCCCAAGTCGATGAGCAGTTCTTC.

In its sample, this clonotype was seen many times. The chain's CDR3 is CASSQHGELFF. CDR3 bases: TGTGCCAGCAGCCAACACGGGGAGCTGTTTTTT. V and J are TRBV3-1 and TRBJ2-2; no firm D call. The CDR3 has 11 amino acids. Germline V CDR1 and CDR2: LGHDT, YNNKEL (reference sequence). V gave up 2 bases and J gave up 7 bases, with 2 bases separating them.

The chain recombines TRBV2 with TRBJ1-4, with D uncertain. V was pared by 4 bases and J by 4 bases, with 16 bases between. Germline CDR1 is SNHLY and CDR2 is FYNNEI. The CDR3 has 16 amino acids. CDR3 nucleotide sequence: TGTGCCAGCAGTGGCGCGATGGGCAGATTTAATGAAAAACTGTTTTTT. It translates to CASSGAMGRFNEKLFF.

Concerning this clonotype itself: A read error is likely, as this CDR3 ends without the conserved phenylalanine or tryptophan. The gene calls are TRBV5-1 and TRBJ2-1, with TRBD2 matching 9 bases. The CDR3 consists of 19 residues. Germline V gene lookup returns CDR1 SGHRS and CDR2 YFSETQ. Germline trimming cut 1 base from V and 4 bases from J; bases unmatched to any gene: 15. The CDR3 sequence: CASSLTKGTSLNYYNEQFS. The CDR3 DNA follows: TGCGCCAGCAGCTTGACCAAGGGGACTAGCTTGAATTATTACAATGAGCAGTTCTCC.

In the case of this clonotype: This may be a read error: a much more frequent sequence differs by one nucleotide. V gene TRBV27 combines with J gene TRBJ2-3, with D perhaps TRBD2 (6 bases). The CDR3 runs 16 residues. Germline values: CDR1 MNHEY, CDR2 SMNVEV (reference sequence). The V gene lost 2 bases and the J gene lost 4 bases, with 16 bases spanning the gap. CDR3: CASSLRPGSSADTQYF. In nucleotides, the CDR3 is TGTGCCAGCAGTTTACGGCCGGGGTCTAGCGCAGATACGCAGTATTTT.

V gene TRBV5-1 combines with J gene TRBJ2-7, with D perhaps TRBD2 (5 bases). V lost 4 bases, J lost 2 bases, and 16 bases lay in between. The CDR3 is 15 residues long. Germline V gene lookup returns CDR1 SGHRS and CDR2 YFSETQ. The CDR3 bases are TGCGCCAGCAGCCTATTCAGGACCGGGACCTACGAGCAGTACTTC. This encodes CASSLFRTGTYEQYF.

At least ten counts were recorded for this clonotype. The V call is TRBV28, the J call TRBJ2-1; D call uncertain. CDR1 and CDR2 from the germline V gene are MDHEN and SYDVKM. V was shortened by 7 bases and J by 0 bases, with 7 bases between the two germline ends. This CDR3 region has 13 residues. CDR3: CASMYSSYNEQFF. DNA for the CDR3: TGTGCCAGCATGTATAGCTCCTACAATGAGCAGTTCTTC.

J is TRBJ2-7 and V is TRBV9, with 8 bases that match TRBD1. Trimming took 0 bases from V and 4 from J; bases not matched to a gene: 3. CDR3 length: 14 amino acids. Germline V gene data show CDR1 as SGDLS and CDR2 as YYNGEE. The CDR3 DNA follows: TGTGCCAGCAGCGTAGCTACAGGGGGTTACGAGCAGTACTTC. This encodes CASSVATGGYEQYF.

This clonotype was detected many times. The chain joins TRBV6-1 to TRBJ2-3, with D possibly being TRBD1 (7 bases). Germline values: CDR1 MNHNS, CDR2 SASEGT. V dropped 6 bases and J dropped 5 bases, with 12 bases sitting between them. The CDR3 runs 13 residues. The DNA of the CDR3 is TGTGCCAGCAGGGAGGGACAGAAAGATACGCAGTATTTT. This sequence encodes CASREGQKDTQYF.

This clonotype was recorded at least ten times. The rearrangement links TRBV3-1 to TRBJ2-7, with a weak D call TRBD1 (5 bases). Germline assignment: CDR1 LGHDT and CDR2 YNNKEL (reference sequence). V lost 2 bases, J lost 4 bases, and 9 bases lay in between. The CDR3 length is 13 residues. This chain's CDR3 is CASSQPTGYEQYF. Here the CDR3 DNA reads TGTGCCAGCAGCCAACCTACAGGTTACGAGCAGTACTTC.

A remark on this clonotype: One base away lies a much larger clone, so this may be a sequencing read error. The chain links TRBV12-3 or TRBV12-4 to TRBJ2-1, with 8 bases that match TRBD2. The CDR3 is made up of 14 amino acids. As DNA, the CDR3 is TGTGCCAGCAGTTCTCTTGCGGGGGGCAGGAAGGAGCTCTTC. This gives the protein CASSSLAGGRKELF.

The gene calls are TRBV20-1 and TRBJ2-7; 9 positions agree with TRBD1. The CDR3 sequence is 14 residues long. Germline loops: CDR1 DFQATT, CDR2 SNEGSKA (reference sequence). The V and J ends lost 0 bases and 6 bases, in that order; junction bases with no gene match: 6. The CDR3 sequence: CSARDPGTGREQYF. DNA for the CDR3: TGCAGTGCTAGAGATCCCGGGACAGGGCGCGAGCAGTACTTC.

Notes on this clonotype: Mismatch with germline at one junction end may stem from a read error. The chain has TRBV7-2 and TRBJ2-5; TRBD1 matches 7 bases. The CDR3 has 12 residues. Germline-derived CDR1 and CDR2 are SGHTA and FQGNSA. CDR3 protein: CASSRQGEIQYF. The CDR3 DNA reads TGTGCCAGCAGCCGACAGGGAGAGATCCAGTACTTC.

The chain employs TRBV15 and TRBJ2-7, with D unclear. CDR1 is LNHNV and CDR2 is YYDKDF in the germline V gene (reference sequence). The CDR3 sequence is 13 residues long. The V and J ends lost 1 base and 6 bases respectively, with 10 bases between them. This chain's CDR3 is CATSRVVGSEQYF. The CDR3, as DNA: TGTGCCACCAGCAGAGTGGTGGGATCCGAGCAGTACTTC.

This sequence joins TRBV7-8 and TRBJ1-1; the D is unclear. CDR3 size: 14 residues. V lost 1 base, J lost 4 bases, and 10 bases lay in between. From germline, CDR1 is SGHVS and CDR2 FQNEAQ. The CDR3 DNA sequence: TGTGCCAGCAGCTTAGAAGGCAGGAGCACTGAAGCTTTCTTT. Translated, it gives CASSLEGRSTEAFF.

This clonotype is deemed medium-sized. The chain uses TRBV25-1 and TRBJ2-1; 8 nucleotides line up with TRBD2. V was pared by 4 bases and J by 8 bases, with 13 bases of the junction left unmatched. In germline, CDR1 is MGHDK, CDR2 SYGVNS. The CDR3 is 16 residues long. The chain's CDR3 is CASSGVGRGAIYEQFF. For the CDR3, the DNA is TGTGCCAGCAGTGGGGTTGGGCGGGGGGCCATCTATGAGCAGTTCTTC.

Here the CDR3 reads CRLFGLAGGSDTQYF. The CDR3 DNA reads as TGCCGCCTCTTCGGACTAGCGGGAGGGTCAGATACGCAGTATTTT. The chain links TRBV20-1 to TRBJ2-3, with TRBD2 matching 15 bases. CDR3 length equals 15 residues. Per the germline V gene, CDR1 is DFQATT and CDR2 is SNEGSKA (reference sequence).

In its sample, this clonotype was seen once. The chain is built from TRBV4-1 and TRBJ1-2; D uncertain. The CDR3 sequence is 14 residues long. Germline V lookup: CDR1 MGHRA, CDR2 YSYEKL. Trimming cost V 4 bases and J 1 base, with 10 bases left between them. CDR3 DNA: TGCGCCAGCAGCCTAACCGGGAGTAACTATGGCTACACCTTC. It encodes CASSLTGSNYGYTF.